This passage covers 10 T cell receptor beta chains from one sample sequenced in a study of blood T cell repertoires in COVID-19. The method was immunoSEQ multiplex PCR; TCRdb's version includes in-frame clones alone and lacks a portion of them. The profile shows fewer than 25,000 clones, around nine tenths of them singletons. Sequencing used peripheral blood. These receptors all come from a human donor with acute or convalescent COVID-19. The donor label of this sample is uncertain.

The chain combines TRBV2 with TRBJ1-6; D is undetermined. The CDR3 has 12 amino acids. Germline CDR1 is SNHLY and CDR2 is FYNNEI. Trimming took 6 bases from V and 8 from J, leaving 8 bases between them. The CDR3 reads CASREEHSPLHF. Here the CDR3 DNA reads TGTGCCAGCAGGGAGGAACATTCACCCCTCCACTTT.

This clone was detected only once. V and J are TRBV5-8 and TRBJ1-4; 7 nucleotides agree with TRBD1. CDR1 and CDR2 (germline): SGHTS, YDEGEE. The trim removed 2 bases at V and 6 bases at J, leaving 10 bases unmatched. The CDR3 runs to 16 residues. The chain's CDR3 is CASSFEGALGDEKLFF. DNA of the CDR3: TGTGCCAGCAGCTTTGAGGGGGCGCTTGGGGATGAAAAACTGTTTTTT.

The V gene is TRBV12-5, the J gene TRBJ2-7; 7 nucleotides line up with TRBD1. The trim removed 7 bases at V and 2 bases at J, leaving 8 bases unmatched. Per germline, CDR1 LGHNT and CDR2 FRNRAP. The CDR3 has 14 residues. The chain's CDR3 is CASVEDRNPYEQYF. The CDR3 bases are TGTGCTAGTGTCGAGGACAGGAACCCCTACGAGCAGTACTTC.

The rearrangement joins TRBV12-3 or TRBV12-4 to TRBJ1-1; D is undetermined. The CDR3 has 13 amino acids. V shed 7 bases and J shed 11 bases, with 20 bases lying between them. CDR3 in amino acids: CASMLIPNGVAFF. Here the CDR3 DNA reads TGTGCCAGCATGCTTATCCCTAACGGAGTGGCTTTCTTT.

The chain couples TRBV30 to TRBJ1-4; 9 nucleotides agree with TRBD1. Losses at the gene ends were 3 bases for V and 5 bases for J; bases not matched to a gene: 4. The CDR3 has 14 amino acids. From germline, CDR1 is GTSNPN and CDR2 SVGIG (reference sequence). The CDR3 loop is CAWRRTGANEKLFF. The CDR3 region has the DNA TGTGCCTGGAGGAGGACAGGGGCGAATGAAAAACTGTTTTTT.

The rearrangement joins TRBV5-1 to TRBJ2-2, with D unresolved. V was cut by 3 bases and J by 2 bases, with 14 bases left in between. The CDR3 totals 16 residues. Germline loops: CDR1 SGHRS, CDR2 YFSETQ. The CDR3 DNA is TGCGCCAGCAGCTCGTCCTTTACTACTAACACCGGGGAGCTGTTTTTT. Residues: CASSSSFTTNTGELFF.

J is TRBJ2-7 and V is TRBV6-6; D might be TRBD1 (5 bases). Germline V CDR1 and CDR2: MNHNY, SVGAGI (reference sequence). The CDR3 contains 16 residues. V was pared by 6 bases and J by 1 base, with 19 bases between. The chain's CDR3 is CASSSPLRAPSYEQYF. In DNA form, the CDR3 reads TGTGCCAGCAGCTCCCCCCTCAGGGCCCCTTCCTACGAGCAGTACTTC.

The CDR3 loop reads CSVARHPNEKLFF. The CDR3 DNA follows: TGCAGCGTTGCCAGACATCCTAATGAAAAACTGTTTTTT. This sequence joins TRBV29-1 and TRBJ1-4; D not resolved. V lost 4 bases, J lost 3 bases, and 9 bases lay in between. The CDR3 sequence is 13 residues long. Per germline, CDR1 SQVTM and CDR2 ANQGSEA.

This clone was observed a single time. The rearrangement joins TRBV19 to TRBJ2-5; no firm D call. Germline CDR1 LNHDA, CDR2 SQIVND (reference sequence). V was pared by 7 bases and J by 6 bases, with 9 bases between. The CDR3 has 11 residues. The chain's CDR3 is CASIKPKTQYF. CDR3 nucleotides: TGTGCCAGTATTAAGCCCAAGACCCAGTACTTC. Together with reference TRBV19 and TRBJ2-5, the CDR3 gives the full variable domain: DGGITQSPKYLFRKEGQNVTLSCEQNLNHDAMYWYRQDPGQGLRLIYYSQIVNDFQKGDIAEGYSVSREKKESFPLTVTSAQKNPTAFYLCASIKPKTQYFGPGTRLLVL.

V usage is TRBV19 and J usage is TRBJ1-5; tentative D call: TRBD1 (5 bases). Per germline, CDR1 LNHDA and CDR2 SQIVND (reference sequence). The CDR3 has 14 amino acids. With 5 bases removed from V and 2 bases from J, the gap between germline ends came to 10 bases. CDR3 nucleotide sequence: TGTGCCAGTAGTCCCCAAGGGGGCAATCAGCCCCAGCATTTT. Its translation: CASSPQGGNQPQHF.